A single sample gave rise to the 13 T cell receptor beta chains below, sequenced in a study of cytomegalovirus exposure and HLA in healthy donors. PCR was performed using 60 Vbeta and 13 Jbeta primers. Sequencing was performed with immunoSEQ multiplex PCR; in TCRdb, only in-frame clones are kept and a portion is missing. This sample carries about 210,000 clones, 75% to 80% of them seen once, and the ten largest clones take 11% to 15%. The sample was PBMCs. The receptors here all came from a woman aged 30 to 39 in good health and CMV-seropositive.

The CDR3 DNA reads TGTGCCAGCAGTGACGACGACAGCCAAAAACTGTACTTC. This translates into CASSDDDSQKLYF. The chain uses TRBV6-4 and TRBJ2-4; D might be TRBD1 (5 bases). The CDR3 length is 13 residues. Trimming pared 2 bases from V and 15 bases from J, leaving 17 bases between. CDR1 is MRHNA and CDR2 is SNTAGT in the germline V gene.

Remarks on this clone: The sample holds other DNA sequences that translate to the same CDR3. The chain joins TRBV28 to TRBJ2-1, with D unclear. There are 15 residues in the CDR3. V lost 2 bases to trimming and J lost 3 bases, with 11 bases between them. Germline CDR1 reads MDHEN; CDR2 reads SYDVKM. The CDR3 loop is CASSLNPTGYNEQFF. The DNA for the CDR3 is TGTGCCAGCAGTTTAAATCCTACGGGCTACAATGAGCAGTTCTTC.

The chain has TRBV4-2 and TRBJ2-1; 13 bases line up with TRBD2. CDR1 and CDR2 from the germline V gene are LGHNA and YNFKEQ. This CDR3 contains 16 residues. Trimming at V came to 2 bases and at J to 9 bases, leaving 7 bases not matched to a gene. CDR3 DNA sequence: TGTGCCAGCAGCCAACCTGGACTAGCGGGAGCGATTGAGCAGTTCTTC. It is translated as CASSQPGLAGAIEQFF.

This chain uses TRBV11-2 with TRBJ2-3, with D possibly being TRBD2 (6 bases). CDR1 and CDR2 (germline): SGHAT, FQNNGV. The CDR3 is 15 residues long. V was cut by 0 bases and J by 15 bases, with 22 bases left in between. The CDR3 is CASSLDVLTVWGLYF. The CDR3 nucleotides are TGTGCCAGCAGCTTAGATGTCCTGACAGTGTGGGGACTTTATTTT.

CDR3 protein: CASSPLEGRNTGELFF. As DNA, the CDR3 is TGTGCCAGCAGCCCGTTAGAGGGCCGGAACACCGGGGAGCTGTTTTTT. The rearrangement links TRBV5-8 to TRBJ2-2; D might be TRBD2 (5 bases). Germline assignment: CDR1 SGHTS and CDR2 YDEGEE. The CDR3 contains 16 residues. Deletions cut 4 bases from V and 1 base from J, with 14 bases between.

This chain links TRBV7-3 with TRBJ2-3; the D is unclear. The germline gives CDR1 SGHTA, CDR2 FQGTGA. Trimming stripped 2 bases from V and 3 bases from J, with 6 bases between. The CDR3 consists of 13 residues. The CDR3: CASSLPGTDTQYF. The CDR3 nucleotides are TGTGCCAGCAGCTTACCGGGTACAGATACGCAGTATTTT.

V usage is TRBV2 and J usage is TRBJ2-1, with D hard to call. V lost 0 bases and J lost 8, with 11 bases in between. Germline CDR1 is SNHLY and CDR2 is FYNNEI. The CDR3 loop spans 14 amino acids. CDR3 amino acids: CASSEALRGDEQFF. CDR3 DNA sequence: TGTGCCAGCAGTGAAGCGCTTCGAGGCGATGAGCAGTTCTTC.

The chain joins TRBV28 to TRBJ2-7; TRBD2 agrees at 8 bases. The CDR3 contains 13 residues. J gave up 2 bases and V 10 bases, and 7 bases lay outside the gene matches. CDR1 MDHEN and CDR2 SYDVKM come from the germline V gene. The CDR3 bases are TGTGCCACGGGGGGGGCTAGGACCTACGAGCAGTACTTC. It encodes CATGGARTYEQYF.

The rearrangement links TRBV9 to TRBJ1-4; D is unclear. The V gene lost 3 bases and the J gene lost 4 bases, with 10 bases spanning the gap. The CDR3 loop spans 14 amino acids. Germline V CDR1 and CDR2: SGDLS, YYNGEE. For the CDR3, the DNA is TGTGCCAGCAGCGAAGAGGCAGTTAATGAAAAACTGTTTTTT. Residues: CASSEEAVNEKLFF.

V is TRBV28 and J is TRBJ1-5, with 7 bases identical to TRBD1. Germline-derived CDR1 and CDR2 are MDHEN and SYDVKM. The CDR3 is 13 residues long. V shed 6 bases, J shed 3 bases, and the junction held 2 bases outside the gene matches. This CDR3 reads CASRQGDNQPQHF. The CDR3 DNA reads as TGTGCCAGCAGGCAGGGGGACAATCAGCCCCAGCATTTT.

V and J are TRBV27 and TRBJ2-3, with D possibly TRBD1 on 5 matching bases. CDR1 MNHEY and CDR2 SMNVEV come from the germline V gene (reference sequence). The germline V and J ends were trimmed by 9 bases and 4 bases, with 14 bases remaining between them. The CDR3 runs to 13 residues. CDR3 DNA sequence: TGTGCCAGTTCCCAAGGGGCGCCAGATACGCAGTATTTT. It yields the protein CASSQGAPDTQYF.

The chain is built from TRBV2 and TRBJ2-7; tentatively, D is TRBD2 (5 bases). The CDR3 loop spans 14 amino acids. Germline assignment: CDR1 SNHLY and CDR2 FYNNEI. Trimming cost V 5 bases and J 4 bases, with 15 bases left between them. Written as DNA, the CDR3 is TGTGCCAGCAGTCCCTCTCTAGGCGGGTACGAGCAGTACTTC. Residues: CASSPSLGGYEQYF.

The chain couples TRBV29-1 to TRBJ1-1, with D hard to call. Germline V gene lookup returns CDR1 SQVTM and CDR2 ANQGSEA. Trimming took off 1 base at V and 4 bases at J, with 10 bases between the two ends. This CDR3 spans 13 amino acids. The CDR3 protein is CSVEATPGTEAFF. CDR3 DNA sequence: TGCAGCGTTGAAGCAACTCCGGGCACTGAAGCTTTCTTT.